The present T cell receptor (beta chain) was sequenced within a study of cytomegalovirus exposure and HLA in healthy donors. General study findings and limits: Most sequenced TCRs were rare (though some public TCRs occurred in many donors).

On this clone itself: Antigen unknown.

The PCR was carried out with 60 Vbeta primers and 13 Jbeta primers. Sequencing used immunoSEQ multiplex PCR; TCRdb keeps in-frame clones, though not all of them. This table has fewer than 250,000 clones, roughly 80% appearing once. Between the trimmed V and J ends, which lost 6 bases and 3 bases, there was a span of 12 bases. Germline V lookup: CDR1 MNHNS, CDR2 SASEGT. CDR3 length equals 13 residues. This chain connects TRBV6-1 to TRBJ2-7; D unclear. This sequence was found in a man aged 35 to 55 in good health and CMV-seropositive. Sequenced material: PBMCs. This CDR3 is CASSSRSLYEQYF. The CDR3 nucleotides read TGTGCCAGCAGCTCCAGGTCCCTCTACGAGCAGTACTTC.